The sequence of this T cell receptor beta chain was determined in a study of T cells after yellow fever vaccination. In TCRdb, the 5' RACE reads were re-called with MiXCR into one record per CDR3 protein. The repertoire has around 530,000 distinct CDR3 sequences, around 16% of them found once; the top ten carry around 16%. A note on this clonotype: Antigen specificity is unknown.

Germline values: CDR1 MNHNS, CDR2 SASEGT. The V segment lost 3 bases and the J segment 5 bases; nucleotides outside the gene matches: 5. This CDR3 spans 16 amino acids. Findings and caveats of the study: Repertoires sorted by FACS could include abundant clonotypes that are contaminants from the bulk population. The study re-detected most primary-vaccination clones after the booster (96% CD4, approximately 87% CD8).

The J gene is TRBJ2-1, the V gene TRBV6-1; 12 bases map to TRBD2. Sequenced here: PBMCs, sampled 4 to 5 days after the first yellow fever vaccination. The clonotype originates from a man between 18 and 29 years old who received the YFV17D yellow fever vaccine. Here the CDR3 DNA reads TGTGCCAGCAGTGACTTTGCTAGCGGGGGGGACAATGAGCAGTTCTTC. It encodes CASSDFASGGDNEQFF.